This T cell receptor (beta chain) derives from a study of T cells expressing NK-cell markers. Across the whole study: Beta-chain profiling covered CD3+CD56+NKG2C+, CD3+CD56+NKG2C- and CD3+CD56-NKG2C+ sorted subsets. The authors sequenced eight donors, of whom seven were HCMV-seropositive and one was seronegative.

A note on this clonotype: What it binds is unknown.

Reprocessing the 5' RACE reads, TCRdb reports a single entry for every CDR3 protein and omits DNA. In all, the sample yields about 170,000 distinct CDR3 sequences. Study-level points and caveats: Over 5 donors had dominant NKG2C+ clonotypes that comprised about 1.0-8% of their CD8+ T cells.

CDR1 is SGHNT and CDR2 is YYREEE in the germline V gene (reference sequence). The CDR3 loop spans 14 amino acids. This TCR derives from a man aged 18-75 years in good health. This rearrangement joins TRBV5-4 to TRBJ1-6. Sequences were obtained from blood T cells: a sorted CD56 or NKG2C T cell subset, CD4+ or CD8+ T cells, or bulk PBMC T cells (not recorded which). CDR3: CASSSAIFNSPLHF.